This entry is about one TCR beta chain. The table lists this clonotype with many counts. Its binding antigen is unknown. No quality values exist for individual bases; no much larger clone is one base distant. The data were obtained in a study of T cells in Graves' hyperthyroidism and ophthalmopathy (dated by TCRdb to between 2017 and 2020). A note on the overall study: Peripheral blood was sampled at the time of initial diagnosis, prior to any treatment. The paper describes TCR Vbeta CDR3 sequencing of 140 or so peripheral blood samples, made up of under 50 ophthalmopathy patients, around 78 hyperthyroidism patients and 17 progressor patients. Whether ophthalmopathy could be predicted prospectively was tested in an independent validation cohort made up of roughly 20 hyperthyroidism patients plus 17 patients who later progressed to ophthalmopathy. Following sampling, methimazole starting at 30 mg daily was given to hyperthyroidism patients, and high-dose intravenous methylprednisolone was given to ophthalmopathy patients. To identify distinguishing TCR V-J signatures, a discovery cohort of about a hundred patients was used, comprising 43 with Graves' ophthalmopathy and about 59 with stable Graves' hyperthyroidism. The roughly 100 discovery patients were randomly divided into training and test sets at a 7:3 ratio. In addition, the study compared T-cell repertoires in thyroid tissue and in blood from 6 or 7 Graves' hyperthyroidism patients.

The germline V end is reduced by 3 bases and the J end by 4 bases; junction bases left unmatched: 10. Including the terminal cysteine and phenylalanine, the CDR3 comprises 16 residues. Only CDR3 DNA is held: 48 bases, read in frame from base 1. Via the germline V gene, CDR1 is SGHRS and CDR2 YFSETQ. The study at large found these results: No statistical method was used to set the sample size in advance, and investigators knew the group allocation. In validation, the model predicted progression to ophthalmopathy with approximately 71% sensitivity and roughly 75% specificity, a median of approximately 6.5 months before onset. Blood samples also contained most of the expanded thyroid clonotypes (frequency above 0.001), which suggests that blood repertoires may reflect thyroid immune responses. In cross-validation, a model built on a 13 V-J signature told ophthalmopathy apart from stable hyperthyroidism with approximately 90% sensitivity and roughly 83% specificity, and in testing the same model reached 80%/75%.

TCR beta CDR3 regions were amplified from RNA transcripts. The first round of RT-PCR for the TCR CDR3 was performed with the HTBI primer set and the Qiagen OneStep RT-PCR kit. Libraries were constructed in a second round of multiplex PCR, after which size selection and purification were performed. Libraries were sequenced paired-end with 100 bp reads on an Illumina HiSeq2000. Turning to the authors' computational methods: SOAPnuke was used to process the raw data, throwing out any read that contained adapters or uncalled bases, had a mean Phred below 15, or lacked an exact constant-primer or identifier match. COPE v1.2.5 was used to merge high-quality paired reads, and clonotypes were defined as unique nucleotide sequences. MiTCR v1.1 was used to align clonotypes to the IMGT TRBV, TRBD and TRBJ reference segments. The analysis included only V-J combinations with a frequency above 0.0001, which together covered roughly 99% of the repertoires. The TCS score was defined as F50 (clonal expansion) divided by E x V (chaos), with BLOSUM62-based TCRdist calculated between CDR3 peptides within each V-J. Welch's t-statistics and random forest reduced approximately 520 V-J features to about 12, which were used in a naive Bayes classifier (R e1071). In TCRdb, the public reads were trimmed at Q25 with fastp and aligned with MiXCR, with productive beta chains retained. One record per CDR3 amino acid sequence lists the most common genes and DNA. V and J calls and clone size were set by TCRdb, not the authors. For this sample the table gives fewer than 350,000 distinct CDR3 sequences, of which about an eighth were detected only once. The ten largest clones capture about 8% of the sample.

Hyperthyroidism patients were newly diagnosed, had a disease duration of under 2 months, and were aged 18 to 65 years. Any patient with an uncontrolled infection, another autoimmune disease, pregnancy or lactation was excluded. Diagnoses were based on clinical symptoms, serum thyroxine and TRAb, thyroid ultrasound and orbital computed tomography. For progressor patients, blood was drawn at the first diagnosis of hyperthyroidism, before any ophthalmopathy symptoms had appeared. PBMCs were separated from 10 ml of fresh peripheral blood using Ficoll-Paque density gradient centrifugation. Progressor patients were defined as those initially diagnosed with Graves' hyperthyroidism in whom ophthalmopathy developed during follow-up. Total RNA was extracted with Trizol reagent, and quality was checked on an Agilent 2100 Bioanalyzer.

The chain is assembled from TRBV5-1 and TRBJ1-2; 9 middle bases align to TRBD1. The sequencing input was blood. The origin of this receptor is a woman younger than 45 with Graves' hyperthyroidism that later progressed to Graves' ophthalmopathy. Read as DNA, the sequence is TGCGCCAGCAGCTGGGGACCGGGACAGGGAATCTATGGCTACACCTTC. It translates as CASSWGPGQGIYGYTF.